The 26 T cell receptor beta chains below were found in one sample sequenced in a study of T cells after yellow fever vaccination. Each CDR3 protein is one row after TCRdb ran MiXCR on the 5' RACE reads. The sample shows about 350,000 distinct CDR3 sequences, roughly 8% of them seen only once. The sequences come from PBMCs, collected approximately 47 days after the first yellow fever vaccination. Receptors originate from a man younger than 35 who received the YFV17D yellow fever vaccine.

The sample holds many counts of this clonotype. The chain couples TRBV12-3 or TRBV12-4 to TRBJ1-2; D not resolved. This CDR3 is 13 amino acids long. V was clipped by 8 bases and J by 2 bases, with 12 bases between them. The CDR3 spells CASVLGPNYGYTF. The CDR3 coding sequence is TGTGCCAGCGTACTTGGGCCGAACTATGGCTACACCTTC.

This clonotype was seen only a few times. The V call is TRBV20-1, the J call TRBJ1-2; D gene uncertain. The CDR3 loop spans 17 amino acids. The V and J ends lost 0 bases and 7 bases respectively, with 24 bases between them. The germline CDR1 and CDR2 sequences are DFQATT and SNEGSKA (reference sequence). The CDR3 region is CSARDPYLHASRGGYTF. DNA for the CDR3: TGCAGTGCTAGAGATCCTTACCTACACGCCAGCCGTGGTGGCTACACCTTC.

This clonotype was seen more than once but under ten times. V and J are TRBV5-4 and TRBJ2-2; 9 bases fit TRBD1. Germline CDR1 and CDR2: SGHNT and YYREEE (reference sequence). The CDR3 consists of 16 residues. After removal of 5 bases from V and 4 bases from J, the junction contained 9 bases not matched to a gene. The CDR3 nucleotides read TGTGCCAGCAGATTCCGGGACAGGGACTCCACCGGGGAGCTGTTTTTT. This codes for CASRFRDRDSTGELFF. Drawing the rest from reference TRBV5-4 and TRBJ2-2, the complete variable domain is ETGVTQSPTHLIKTRGQQVTLRCSSQSGHNTVSWYQQALGQGPQFIFQYYREEENGRGNFPPRFSGLQFPNYSSELNVNALELDDSALYLCASRFRDRDSTGELFFGEGSRLTVL.

This clonotype has just a few counts. The V and J genes are TRBV27 and TRBJ2-4, with D uncertain. CDR1 and CDR2 (germline): MNHEY, SMNVEV (reference sequence). CDR3 length equals 15 residues. Trimming left V 4 bases short and J 0 bases short, with 10 bases between. CDR3 sequence (DNA): TGTGCCAGCAGTTCCAGGAAACTAGCCAAAAACATTCAGTACTTC. Translated: CASSSRKLAKNIQYF.

The V and J genes are TRBV20-1 and TRBJ2-7; D is ambiguous. Germline CDR1 is DFQATT and CDR2 is SNEGSKA (reference sequence). This CDR3 region has 15 residues. V was clipped by 5 bases and J by 1 base, with 18 bases between them. The CDR3 region is CSAPLRAGISYEQYF. DNA of the CDR3: TGCAGTGCTCCGCTACGGGCAGGTATTTCCTACGAGCAGTACTTC.

The rearrangement links TRBV7-2 to TRBJ2-3; no reliable D call. Trimming took 2 bases from V and 6 from J, leaving 9 bases between them. CDR3 length: 13 amino acids. Germline values: CDR1 SGHTA, CDR2 FQGNSA. CDR3 loop: CASSLISEDTQYF. CDR3 nucleotide sequence: TGTGCCAGCAGCTTAATAAGCGAGGATACGCAGTATTTT.

The gene calls are TRBV23-1 and TRBJ2-7; D is perhaps TRBD2 (5 bases). TRBV23-1 is sorted into the ORF group, with uncertain function. This CDR3 spans 15 amino acids. V shed 2 bases and J shed 6 bases, with 17 bases lying between them. The chain's CDR3 is CASSQRARTGSEQYV. CDR3 nucleotide sequence: TGCGCCAGCAGTCAACGGGCACGGACGGGGAGCGAGCAGTACGTC.

This chain links TRBV7-8 with TRBJ2-7, with 9 bases aligning to TRBD1. CDR1 SGHVS and CDR2 FQNEAQ come from the germline V gene. This CDR3 spans 16 amino acids. Unmatched junction bases numbered 7, after V lost 1 base and J lost 3 bases. Here the CDR3 reads CASSLGETTGGYEQYV. CDR3 DNA: TGTGCCAGCAGCTTAGGGGAGACGACAGGGGGCTACGAGCAGTACGTC.

The V call is TRBV7-3, the J call TRBJ1-6; 8 bases map to TRBD1. V trimming: 5 bases; J trimming: 10 bases; junction bases outside the gene matches: 10. This CDR3 spans 15 amino acids. Germline V gene lookup returns CDR1 SGHTA and CDR2 FQGTGA. The CDR3 region has the DNA TGTGCCAGCAGCCCCCCGACAGGGGCGGTATCACCCCTCCACTTT. It is translated as CASSPPTGAVSPLHF.

The gene calls are TRBV7-9 and TRBJ1-2; weak D call: TRBD1 (5 bases). Germline values: CDR1 SEHNR, CDR2 FQNEAQ (reference sequence). The ends were cut back, 3 bases at V and 4 bases at J, with 15 bases in the middle. The CDR3 extends over 15 amino acids. The CDR3: CASSLGLGHGYGYTF. Here the CDR3 DNA reads TGTGCCAGCAGCTTGGGGCTAGGACATGGCTATGGCTACACCTTC.

The chain recombines TRBV5-1 with TRBJ2-1, with 14 positions matching TRBD2. Germline V gene lookup returns CDR1 SGHRS and CDR2 YFSETQ. Germline trimming cut 4 bases from V and 8 bases from J; bases unmatched to any gene: 5. The CDR3 sequence is 15 residues long. CDR3 amino acids: CASSKTSGGAYEQFF. The CDR3 DNA follows: TGCGCCAGCAGCAAGACTAGCGGGGGGGCCTATGAGCAGTTCTTC.

This clonotype was observed many times. V usage is TRBV20-1 and J usage is TRBJ1-6; 8 bases agree with TRBD1. Germline lookup yields CDR1 DFQATT and CDR2 SNEGSKA (reference sequence). This CDR3 has 13 residues. Germline trimming cut 6 bases from V and 9 bases from J; bases unmatched to any gene: 7. The CDR3 reads CSAPPGGGSPLHF. The CDR3 nucleotides read TGCAGTGCCCCGCCAGGGGGCGGTTCACCCCTCCACTTT.

V is TRBV12-3 or TRBV12-4 and J is TRBJ1-1, with 9 bases matching TRBD1. With V trimmed by 5 bases and J by 2 bases, 12 bases remained unmatched. The CDR3 loop spans 17 amino acids. CDR3 amino acids: CASSRQGDGIGNTEAFF. CDR3 nucleotide sequence: TGTGCCAGCAGTCGACAGGGGGACGGTATAGGAAACACTGAAGCTTTCTTT.

The J gene is TRBJ2-4, the V gene TRBV4-3; 7 bases align to TRBD1. Germline lookup yields CDR1 LGHNA and CDR2 YSLEER. Trimming removed 4 bases from V and 0 bases from J; junction bases left unmatched: 3. The CDR3 length is 15 residues. CDR3 sequence reads: CASSPTGLAKNIQYF. The CDR3 nucleotides read TGCGCCAGCAGCCCGACAGGGTTAGCCAAAAACATTCAGTACTTC.

This clonotype was detected only a few times. The chain is built from TRBV6-1 and TRBJ1-1; no clear D. V dropped 8 bases and J dropped 1 base, with 11 bases sitting between them. The CDR3 is 13 residues long. Germline values: CDR1 MNHNS, CDR2 SASEGT. CDR3 DNA: TGTGCCAGCGCCCTCCAGGCGAACACTGAAGCTTTCTTT. This sequence encodes CASALQANTEAFF.

This sequence joins TRBV7-2 and TRBJ2-7; D gene unclear. In germline, CDR1 is SGHTA, CDR2 FQGNSA. CDR3 length equals 15 residues. Trimming stripped 3 bases from V and 3 bases from J, with 15 bases between. This CDR3 is CASSFYTGPNYEQYV. The CDR3 DNA is TGTGCCAGCAGCTTTTATACCGGGCCCAACTACGAGCAGTACGTC.

Only a few counts were recorded for this clonotype. The J gene is TRBJ2-7, the V gene TRBV7-9; the D gene is possibly TRBD2 (6 bases). The ends were cut back, 6 bases at V and 6 bases at J, with 24 bases in the middle. Germline CDR1 reads SEHNR; CDR2 reads FQNEAQ (reference sequence). This CDR3 region has 16 residues. CDR3 loop: CASSPRRAAGKVEQYF. The CDR3 DNA is TGTGCCAGCAGTCCAAGAAGGGCGGCGGGGAAGGTCGAGCAGTACTTC. Full variable domain (missing parts from reference TRBV7-9 and TRBJ2-7): DTGVSQNPRHKITKRGQNVTFRCDPISEHNRLYWYRQTLGQGPEFLTYFQNEAQLEKSRLLSDRFSAERPKGSFSTLEIQRTEQGDSAMYLCASSPRRAAGKVEQYFGPGTRLTVT.

Only a few counts were recorded for this clonotype. V and J are TRBV5-1 and TRBJ1-1; 7 bases line up with TRBD1. The V gene end was trimmed by 4 bases and the J gene end by 1 base; junction bases not matched to a gene: 10. Germline loops: CDR1 SGHRS, CDR2 YFSETQ. CDR3 length equals 16 residues. CDR3 DNA sequence: TGCGCCAGCAGCCCTGGGACAGCCGGAACGAACACTGAAGCTTTCTTT. It specifies CASSPGTAGTNTEAFF.

This clonotype was detected ten times or more. The CDR3 DNA reads TGTGCCAGCAGTGATAGGGCCGTTAGCTCCTACGAGCAGTACGTC. Translating gives CASSDRAVSSYEQYV. This sequence joins TRBV2 and TRBJ2-7; no definite D call. The CDR3 is 15 residues long. V shed 3 bases and J shed 0 bases, with 12 bases lying between them. Germline loops: CDR1 SNHLY, CDR2 FYNNEI.

This clonotype came up a few times. The rearrangement joins TRBV12-3 or TRBV12-4 to TRBJ1-6, with 8 bases aligning to TRBD1. After removal of 6 bases from V and 7 bases from J, the junction contained 11 bases not matched to a gene. The CDR3 extends over 16 amino acids. Here the CDR3 reads CASRRRATGGNSPLHF. The CDR3 DNA sequence: TGTGCCAGCAGACGACGAGCTACAGGGGGAAATTCACCCCTCCACTTT.

The sample holds a few counts of this clonotype. The gene calls are TRBV18 and TRBJ2-7; TRBD1 matches at 8 bases. Trimming removed 5 bases from V and 0 bases from J; junction bases left unmatched: 3. The length of the CDR3 is 14 residues. CDR1 and CDR2 (germline): KGHSH, LQKENI. CDR3 sequence reads: CASSSGTGSYEQYV. In DNA form, the CDR3 reads TGTGCCAGCTCATCCGGGACAGGCTCCTACGAGCAGTACGTC.

This clonotype was seen more than once but under ten times. The J gene is TRBJ2-1, the V gene TRBV4-1; no definite D call. Germline V CDR1 and CDR2: MGHRA, YSYEKL. V was trimmed by 2 bases and J by 10 bases, leaving 9 bases between them. The CDR3 has 12 residues. The CDR3 region is CASSQHSFEQFF. CDR3 DNA: TGCGCCAGCAGCCAACACTCGTTCGAGCAGTTCTTC.

The V and J genes are TRBV7-9 and TRBJ2-5; D ambiguous. V lost 3 bases, J lost 0 bases, and 8 bases lay in between. Per the germline V gene, CDR1 is SEHNR and CDR2 is FQNEAQ (reference sequence). The CDR3 spans 14 residues. The CDR3 DNA is TGTGCCAGCAGCTTGGGGATGTACCAAGAGACCCAGTACTTC. Protein product: CASSLGMYQETQYF.

This clonotype appeared a few times. This chain joins TRBV5-5 and TRBJ2-7, with 7 bases fitting TRBD1. CDR1 and CDR2 (germline): SGHKS, YYEKEE (reference sequence). V dropped 3 bases and J dropped 0; count of bases not matched to a gene: 6. The CDR3 covers 15 residues. CDR3 nucleotide sequence: TGTGCCAGCAGCTACGTGGACAGGTACTCCTACGAGCAGTACTTC. This codes for CASSYVDRYSYEQYF.

This clonotype occurred a few times. The chain uses TRBV7-9 and TRBJ2-3, with TRBD1 as a possible D gene (5 bases). The V and J ends lost 2 bases and 0 bases respectively, with 12 bases between them. In germline, CDR1 is SEHNR, CDR2 FQNEAQ (reference sequence). The CDR3 consists of 16 residues. In DNA form, the CDR3 reads TGTGCCAGCAGCTTAATAGGACAAACTAGCACAGATACGCAGTATTTT. This sequence encodes CASSLIGQTSTDTQYF.

The chain joins TRBV20-1 to TRBJ2-7; 12 bases line up with TRBD1. Germline V gene sequence: CDR1 DFQATT, CDR2 SNEGSKA (reference sequence). The J segment lost 5 bases and the V segment lost 6 bases, leaving 8 bases of the junction unmatched. The length of the CDR3 is 14 residues. The CDR3 DNA reads as TGCAGTGCCCGTAGCGGGACAGGGGGCGACGAGCAGTACTTC. Amino acids: CSARSGTGGDEQYF.